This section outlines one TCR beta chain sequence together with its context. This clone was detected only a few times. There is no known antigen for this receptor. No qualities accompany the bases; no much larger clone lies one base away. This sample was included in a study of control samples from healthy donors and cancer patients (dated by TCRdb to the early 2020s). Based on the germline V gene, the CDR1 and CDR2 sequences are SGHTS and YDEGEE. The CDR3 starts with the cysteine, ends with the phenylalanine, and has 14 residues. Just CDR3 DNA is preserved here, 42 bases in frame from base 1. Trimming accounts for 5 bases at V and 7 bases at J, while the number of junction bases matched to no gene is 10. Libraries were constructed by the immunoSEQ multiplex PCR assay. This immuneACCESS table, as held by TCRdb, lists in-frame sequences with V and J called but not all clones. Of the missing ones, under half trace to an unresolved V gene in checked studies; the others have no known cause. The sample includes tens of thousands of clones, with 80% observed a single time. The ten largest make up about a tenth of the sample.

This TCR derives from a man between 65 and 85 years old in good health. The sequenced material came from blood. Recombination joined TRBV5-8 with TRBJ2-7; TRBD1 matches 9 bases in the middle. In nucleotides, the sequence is TGTGCCAGCAGGCCCGGGACAGGGATTACAGAGCAGTACTTC. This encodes CASRPGTGITEQYF.